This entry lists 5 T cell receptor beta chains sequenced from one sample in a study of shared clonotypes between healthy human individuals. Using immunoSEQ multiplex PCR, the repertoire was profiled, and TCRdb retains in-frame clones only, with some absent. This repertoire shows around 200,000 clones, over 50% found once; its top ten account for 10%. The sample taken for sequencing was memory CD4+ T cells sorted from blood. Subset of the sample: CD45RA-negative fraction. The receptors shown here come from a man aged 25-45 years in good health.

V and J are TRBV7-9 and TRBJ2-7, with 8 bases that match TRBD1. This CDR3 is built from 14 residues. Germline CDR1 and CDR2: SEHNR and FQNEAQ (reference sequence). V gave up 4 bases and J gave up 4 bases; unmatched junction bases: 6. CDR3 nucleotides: TGTGCCAGCAGCTATGGACAGGGCCTATACGAGCAGTACTTC. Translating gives CASSYGQGLYEQYF.

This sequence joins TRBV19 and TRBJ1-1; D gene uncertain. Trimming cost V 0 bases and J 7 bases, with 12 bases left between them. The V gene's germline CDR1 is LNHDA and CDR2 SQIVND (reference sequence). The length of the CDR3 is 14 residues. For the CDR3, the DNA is TGTGCCAGTAGTATAGATCGGGAACAGCTTGAAGCTTTCTTT. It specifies CASSIDREQLEAFF.

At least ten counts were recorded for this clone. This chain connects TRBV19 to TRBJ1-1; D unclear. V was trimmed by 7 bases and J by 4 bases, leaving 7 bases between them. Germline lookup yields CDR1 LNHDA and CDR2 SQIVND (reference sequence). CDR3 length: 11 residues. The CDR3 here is CASNRGTEAFF. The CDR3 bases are TGTGCCAGTAATCGAGGCACTGAAGCTTTCTTT.

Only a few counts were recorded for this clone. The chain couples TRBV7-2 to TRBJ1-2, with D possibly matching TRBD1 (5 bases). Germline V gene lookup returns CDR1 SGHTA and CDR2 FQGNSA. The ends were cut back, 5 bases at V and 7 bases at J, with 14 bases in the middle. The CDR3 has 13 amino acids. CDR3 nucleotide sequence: TGTGCCAGCAGCCTCACCAGGGTTGGTGGCTACACCTTC. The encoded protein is CASSLTRVGGYTF.

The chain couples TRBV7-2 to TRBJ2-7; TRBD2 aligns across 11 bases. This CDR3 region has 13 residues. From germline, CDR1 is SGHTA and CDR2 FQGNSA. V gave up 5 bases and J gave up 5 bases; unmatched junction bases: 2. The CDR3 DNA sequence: TGTGCCAGCAGCACTAGCGGGAGCCACGAGCAGTACTTC. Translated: CASSTSGSHEQYF.